Below are 13 T cell receptor beta chains sequenced from a single sample in a study of control samples from healthy donors and cancer patients. The protocol was immunoSEQ multiplex PCR, while the TCRdb copy is restricted to in-frame clones and leaves out a portion. The repertoire table contains about 190,000 clones. What was sequenced was blood. These receptors originate from a woman aged 25 to 39 in good health.

The chain couples TRBV27 to TRBJ1-5, with D uncertain. Per the germline V gene, CDR1 is MNHEY and CDR2 is SMNVEV (reference sequence). V was shortened by 3 bases and J by 0 bases, with 9 bases between the two germline ends. This CDR3 contains 15 residues. This CDR3 is CASSFRSLSNQPQHF. The CDR3 DNA sequence: TGTGCCAGCAGTTTTAGGAGCCTTAGCAATCAGCCCCAGCATTTT.

This chain uses TRBV19 with TRBJ2-1, with TRBD1 matching 8 bases. V dropped 7 bases and J dropped 6; count of bases not matched to a gene: 11. CDR3 size: 15 residues. From germline, CDR1 is LNHDA and CDR2 SQIVND (reference sequence). CDR3 in DNA: TGTGCCAGTACCCCCCGGGACAGGTCGGGCAATGAGCAGTTCTTC. This translates into CASTPRDRSGNEQFF.

The gene calls are TRBV19 and TRBJ2-7; possible D gene TRBD2, 6 bases. The V and J ends lost 2 bases and 7 bases respectively, with 15 bases between them. Germline CDR1 reads LNHDA; CDR2 reads SQIVND (reference sequence). The CDR3 sequence is 14 residues long. The CDR3: CASSILFQGGEQYF. Written as DNA, the CDR3 is TGTGCCAGTAGTATACTCTTCCAGGGAGGTGAGCAGTACTTC.

V gene TRBV4-1 combines with J gene TRBJ1-2; D is ambiguous. The germline V gene encodes CDR1 MGHRA and CDR2 YSYEKL. V was cut by 0 bases and J by 4 bases, with 12 bases left in between. The CDR3 extends over 15 amino acids. CDR3 nucleotides: TGCGCCAGCAGCCAAGATTCCGGGAGAGGCTATGGCTACACCTTC. Protein sequence: CASSQDSGRGYGYTF.

The rearrangement links TRBV9 to TRBJ1-1; D unclear. The V gene's germline CDR1 is SGDLS and CDR2 YYNGEE. The CDR3 runs 13 residues. The V and J ends lost 0 bases and 1 base respectively, with 4 bases between them. This CDR3 reads CASSVAENTEAFF. The CDR3, as DNA: TGTGCCAGCAGCGTAGCCGAGAACACTGAAGCTTTCTTT.

The J gene is TRBJ2-7, the V gene TRBV7-8; possible D gene TRBD1, 6 bases. Trimming pared 1 base from V and 3 bases from J, leaving 13 bases between. This CDR3 is 15 amino acids long. Per germline, CDR1 SGHVS and CDR2 FQNEAQ. CDR3 bases: TGTGCCAGCAGCTTAGTCCCGGGACACGTCTACGAGCAGTACTTC. It codes for CASSLVPGHVYEQYF.

Comments on this clone: The same CDR3 can be traced to other DNA sequences in this sample. The V gene is TRBV5-1, the J gene TRBJ1-2; D uncertain. Trimming left V 0 bases short and J 8 bases short, with 14 bases between. The length of the CDR3 is 14 residues. Germline V CDR1 and CDR2: SGHRS, YFSETQ. CDR3 sequence reads: CASSLGGPGRGYTF. In DNA, the CDR3 is TGCGCCAGCAGCTTGGGGGGTCCTGGACGGGGCTACACCTTC.

The rearrangement joins TRBV1 to TRBJ2-3; no check of the table's D call, TRBD2, against the DNA was made. TRBV1 is shown as a pseudogene. The CDR3 length is 19 residues. Written as DNA, the CDR3 is TGCACCAGCAGCCAAGATCGGGCTAGCGGGGGGGGACCCACAGATACGCAGTATTTT. This codes for CTSSQDRASGGGPTDTQYF.

The V and J genes are TRBV18 and TRBJ1-1; D uncertain. Germline CDR1 is KGHSH and CDR2 is LQKENI. With 3 bases removed from V and 0 bases from J, the gap between germline ends came to 11 bases. The CDR3 has 15 residues. The CDR3 protein is CASSPETAVNTEAFF. CDR3 in DNA: TGTGCCAGCTCACCGGAGACGGCGGTGAACACTGAAGCTTTCTTT.

The chain combines TRBV19 with TRBJ2-2, with a possible D match to TRBD1 (5 bases). Germline V gene lookup returns CDR1 LNHDA and CDR2 SQIVND (reference sequence). V shed 6 bases and J shed 6 bases, with 11 bases lying between them. The CDR3 covers 13 residues. The CDR3 reads CASSLQGAGELFF. The CDR3 DNA reads as TGTGCCAGTAGCCTTCAAGGGGCCGGGGAGCTGTTTTTT.

J is TRBJ1-1 and V is TRBV28; possible D gene TRBD1, 6 bases. The length of the CDR3 is 16 residues. Trimming stripped 5 bases from V and 0 bases from J, with 16 bases between. Germline loops: CDR1 MDHEN, CDR2 SYDVKM. The CDR3 sequence is CASSPWGAYMNTEAFF. In DNA form, the CDR3 reads TGTGCCAGCAGTCCTTGGGGGGCCTATATGAACACTGAAGCTTTCTTT.

The V call is TRBV2, the J call TRBJ1-6, with unresolved D. This CDR3 has 16 residues. The germline V gene encodes CDR1 SNHLY and CDR2 FYNNEI. Trimming removed 4 bases at V and 0 bases at J, with 10 bases between. The DNA for the CDR3 is TGTGCCAGCAGTGGGCGGATCAGCTCCTATAATTCACCCCTCCACTTT. Its protein is CASSGRISSYNSPLHF.

The genes are TRBV9 and TRBJ1-5; D remains ambiguous. The CDR3 runs to 14 residues. V shed 0 bases and J shed 10 bases, with 14 bases lying between them. Germline-derived CDR1 and CDR2 are SGDLS and YYNGEE. CDR3 protein: CASSVDPSLGPQHF. As DNA, the CDR3 is TGTGCCAGCAGCGTAGATCCCAGCTTAGGACCCCAGCATTTT.